This T cell receptor (beta chain) was sequenced during a study of tumor and adjacent non-tumor tissue in lung cancer. Study conclusions and caveats: TCR diversity was significantly greater in tumor than normal lung tissue.

Worth noting for this clonotype: Its target is unknown. Just one base apart from a much larger clone, this may be a read error.

The template was RNA from unsorted bulk tissue. More than 3 cm separated this lung sample from the edge of the tumor. Germline V gives CDR1 DFQATT, CDR2 SNEGSKA (reference sequence). V lost 8 bases and J lost 2; bases outside the gene matches: 23. This CDR3 region has 19 residues. TCRbeta libraries were built with three rounds of nested PCR, modified from ARM-PCR. From the multiplex PCR reads, TCRdb called clonotypes with MiXCR, one entry per CDR3 protein. The sample consists of around 80,000 distinct CDR3 sequences, approximately 81% of them appearing once. Sequencing was carried out using distant non-tumor lung tissue. The gene calls are TRBV20-1 and TRBJ2-3; 9 bases match TRBD2. This receptor was taken from a man aged 55 to 69 with non-small cell lung cancer. CDR3 in DNA: TGCAGTTCGACCACCCCGGGACTAGCCGACAATGGGCTCACAGATACGCAGTATTTT. Amino acids: CSSTTPGLADNGLTDTQYF.